This T cell receptor beta chain comes out of a study of T cell changes during pregnancy in multiple sclerosis. Repertoires were generated with immunoSEQ multiplex PCR, while TCRdb's copy carries only in-frame clones and drops some. The data contain fewer than 60,000 clones, around 90% of them seen just once; the ten biggest clones take up roughly 3.5%. Germline V lookup: CDR1 LNHDA, CDR2 SQIVND (reference sequence). Trimming left V 7 bases short and J 4 bases short, with 15 bases between. This CDR3 is built from 14 residues. The sample in question was peripheral blood, obtained after pregnancy. The clonotype was recovered from a female donor in good health, enrolled as a control in a pregnancy study. The chain employs TRBV19 and TRBJ2-3; possible D gene TRBD1, 6 bases. CDR3 region: CASTSGEAPDTQYF. Here the CDR3 DNA reads TGTGCCAGTACCTCAGGGGAAGCCCCAGATACGCAGTATTTT.